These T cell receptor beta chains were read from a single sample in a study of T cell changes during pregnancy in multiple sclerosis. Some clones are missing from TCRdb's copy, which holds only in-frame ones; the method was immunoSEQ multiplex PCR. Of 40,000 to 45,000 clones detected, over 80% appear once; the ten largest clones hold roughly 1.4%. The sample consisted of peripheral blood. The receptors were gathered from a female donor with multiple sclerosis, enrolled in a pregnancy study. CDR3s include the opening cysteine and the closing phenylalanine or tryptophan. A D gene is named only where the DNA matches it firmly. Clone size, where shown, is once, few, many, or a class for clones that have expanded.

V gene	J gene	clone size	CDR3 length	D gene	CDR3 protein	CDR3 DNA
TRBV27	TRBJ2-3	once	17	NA	CASSSIKGMWGTDTQYF	TGTGCCAGCAGTTCAATAAAAGGGATGTGGGGGACAGATACGCAGTATTTT
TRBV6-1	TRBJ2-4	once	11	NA	CASSEASIQYF	TGTGCCAGCAGTGAAGCCAGCATTCAGTACTTC
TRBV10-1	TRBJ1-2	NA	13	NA	CASSEQANYGYTF	TGCGCCAGCAGCGAACAGGCGAACTATGGCTACACCTTC
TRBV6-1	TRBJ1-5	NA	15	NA	CASIEFEGYNQPQHF	TGTGCCAGCATCGAATTTGAGGGATACAATCAGCCCCAGCATTTT
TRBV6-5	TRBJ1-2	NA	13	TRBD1	CASTRGQGDGYTF	TGTGCCAGCACCAGGGGGCAAGGGGATGGCTACACCTTC
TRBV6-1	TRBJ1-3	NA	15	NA	CASSGPPNSGNTIYF	TGTGCCTCCTCGGGGCCTCCCAACTCTGGAAACACCATATATTTT
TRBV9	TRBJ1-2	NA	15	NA	CASSVATEANYGYTF	TGTGCCAGCAGCGTAGCGACAGAAGCTAACTATGGCTACACCTTC
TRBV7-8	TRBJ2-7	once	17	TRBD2	CASSLGPSGIYSYEQYF	TGTGCCAGCAGCTTAGGGCCTAGCGGGATTTATTCCTACGAGCAGTACTTC
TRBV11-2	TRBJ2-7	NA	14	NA	CASSHGTASYEQYF	TGTGCCAGCAGCCACGGGACGGCCTCCTACGAGCAGTACTTC
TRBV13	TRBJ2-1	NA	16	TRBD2	CASSRHTSGRLNEQFF	TGTGCCAGCAGCCGCCATACTAGCGGGAGACTCAATGAGCAGTTCTTC
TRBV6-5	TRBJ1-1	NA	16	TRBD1	CASSFRGRGMNTEAFF	TGTGCCAGCAGTTTTAGGGGGCGAGGTATGAACACTGAAGCTTTCTTT
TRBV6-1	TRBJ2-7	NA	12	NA	CASSEEYYEQYF	TGTGCCAGCAGTGAGGAGTACTACGAGCAGTACTTC
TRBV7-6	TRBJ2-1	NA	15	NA	CASSPQASSYNEQFF	TGTGCCAGCAGCCCCCAGGCCTCTTCCTACAATGAGCAGTTCTTC
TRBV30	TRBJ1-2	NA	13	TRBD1	CAWSGPGQFGYTF	TGTGCCTGGAGTGGCCCGGGACAGTTCGGCTACACCTTC
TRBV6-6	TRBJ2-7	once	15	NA	CASRWGEQGIYEQYF	TGTGCCAGCAGATGGGGTGAACAGGGAATATACGAGCAGTACTTC
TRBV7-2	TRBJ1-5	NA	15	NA	CASSPGTGGNQPQHF	TGTGCCAGCAGCCCCGGAACAGGCGGCAATCAGCCCCAGCATTTT
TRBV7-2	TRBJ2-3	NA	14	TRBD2	CASSLGAGADTQYF	TGTGCCAGCAGCTTAGGAGCGGGAGCAGATACGCAGTATTTT
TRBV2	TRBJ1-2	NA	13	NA	CASRDQGNYGYTF	TGTGCCAGCAGGGACCAGGGCAACTATGGCTACACCTTC
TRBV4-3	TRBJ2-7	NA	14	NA	CASSQLVVKGEQYF	TGCGCCAGCAGCCAATTAGTTGTGAAAGGCGAGCAGTACTTC
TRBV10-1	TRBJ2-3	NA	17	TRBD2	CASSGLAGGHSTDTQYF	TGCGCCAGCAGTGGACTAGCGGGAGGGCATAGCACAGATACGCAGTATTTT
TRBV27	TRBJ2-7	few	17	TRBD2	CASSLVGSSGNTYEQYF	TGTGCCAGCAGTTTAGTGGGGTCTAGCGGGAACACCTACGAGCAGTACTTC
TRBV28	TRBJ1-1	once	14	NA	CASSLSGGHTEAFF	TGTGCCAGCAGTTTATCGGGGGGGCACACTGAAGCTTTCTTT
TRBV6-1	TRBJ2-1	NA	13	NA	CASRETVYNEQFF	TGTGCCAGCAGAGAGACCGTTTACAATGAGCAGTTCTTC
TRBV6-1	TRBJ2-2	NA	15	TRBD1	CASRSHEGGSGELFF	TGTGCCAGCAGGTCACACGAAGGGGGCTCCGGGGAGCTGTTTTTT
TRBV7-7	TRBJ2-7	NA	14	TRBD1	CASSLDQGAYEQYF	TGTGCTAGCAGCTTAGATCAGGGGGCTTACGAGCAGTACTTC
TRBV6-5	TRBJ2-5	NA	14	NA	CASRTQGPSGTQYF	TGTGCCAGTCGTACCCAGGGTCCCAGTGGGACCCAGTACTTC
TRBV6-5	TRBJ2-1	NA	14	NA	CASSSPDTYNEQFF	TGTGCCAGCAGTTCCCCGGACACCTACAATGAGCAGTTCTTC
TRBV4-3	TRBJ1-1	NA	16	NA	CASSQVFGASHTEAFF	TGCGCCAGCAGCCAAGTTTTCGGGGCCTCACACACTGAAGCTTTCTTT
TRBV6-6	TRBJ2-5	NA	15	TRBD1	CASSQRDRAQETQYF	TGTGCCAGCAGCCAAAGGGACAGAGCACAAGAGACCCAGTACTTC
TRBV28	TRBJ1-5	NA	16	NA	CASSLVLGGGGQPQHF	TGTGCCAGCAGTTTGGTTTTAGGGGGTGGCGGTCAGCCCCAGCATTTT
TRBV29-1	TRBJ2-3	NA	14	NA	CSVVPGLNTDTQYF	TGCAGCGTTGTGCCGGGACTTAACACAGATACGCAGTATTTT
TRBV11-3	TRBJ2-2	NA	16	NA	CASSLYAGVASGELFF	TGTGCCAGCAGCTTATACGCAGGGGTGGCCTCCGGGGAGCTGTTTTTT
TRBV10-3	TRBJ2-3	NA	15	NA	CAISESGGFTDTQYF	TGTGCCATCAGTGAGTCCGGCGGATTCACAGATACGCAGTATTTT
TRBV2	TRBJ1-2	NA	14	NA	CASSEGRRIYGYTF	TGTGCCAGCAGCGAGGGACGGAGAATCTATGGCTACACCTTC
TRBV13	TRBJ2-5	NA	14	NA	CASRPSGSKETQYF	TGTGCCAGCAGACCCTCCGGGAGCAAAGAGACCCAGTACTTC
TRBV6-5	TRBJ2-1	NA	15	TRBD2	CASSSPGGSYNEQFF	TGTGCCAGCAGTTCCCCCGGGGGGTCCTACAATGAGCAGTTCTTC
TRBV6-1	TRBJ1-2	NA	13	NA	CASRLTDLYGYTF	TGTGCCAGCCGTCTGACGGACCTCTATGGCTACACCTTC
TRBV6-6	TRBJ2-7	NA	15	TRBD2	CASSWVAGVINEQYF	TGTGCCAGCAGTTGGGTAGCGGGAGTAATCAACGAGCAGTACTTC
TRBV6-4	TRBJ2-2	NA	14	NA	CASSDSSDTGELFF	TGTGCCAGCAGTGACTCGAGCGACACCGGGGAGCTGTTTTTT
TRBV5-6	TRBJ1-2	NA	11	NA	CASSLDLRYTF	TGTGCCAGCAGCTTAGACCTCCGTTACACCTTC
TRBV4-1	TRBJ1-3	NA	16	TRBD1	CASSLKQGALGNTIYF	TGCGCCAGCAGCTTAAAACAGGGGGCGTTAGGAAACACCATATATTTT
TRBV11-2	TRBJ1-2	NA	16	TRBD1	CASSLGSGTGSHGYTF	TGTGCCAGCAGCTTAGGCAGCGGGACAGGGTCTCATGGCTACACCTTC
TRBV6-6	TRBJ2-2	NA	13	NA	CASSPLTTGELFF	TGTGCCAGCAGCCCCTTGACAACCGGGGAGCTGTTTTTT
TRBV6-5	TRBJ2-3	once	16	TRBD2	CASSYRSSGPGDTQYF	TGTGCCAGCAGTTATCGATCTAGCGGTCCCGGAGATACGCAGTATTTT
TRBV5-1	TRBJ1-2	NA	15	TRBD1	CASSSPGGTNYGYTF	TGCGCCAGCAGCTCTCCAGGGGGCACCAACTATGGCTACACCTTC
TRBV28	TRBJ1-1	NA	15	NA	CASSLVGVVLGEAFF	TGTGCCAGCAGTTTAGTAGGGGTGGTGTTGGGTGAAGCTTTCTTT
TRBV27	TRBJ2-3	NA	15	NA	CASSPGSLSTDTQYF	TGTGCCAGCAGCCCCGGGAGCCTGAGCACAGATACGCAGTATTTT
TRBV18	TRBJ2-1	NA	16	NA	CASSPGLPFSYNEQFF	TGTGCCAGCTCACCGGGACTGCCCTTCTCCTACAATGAGCAGTTCTTC